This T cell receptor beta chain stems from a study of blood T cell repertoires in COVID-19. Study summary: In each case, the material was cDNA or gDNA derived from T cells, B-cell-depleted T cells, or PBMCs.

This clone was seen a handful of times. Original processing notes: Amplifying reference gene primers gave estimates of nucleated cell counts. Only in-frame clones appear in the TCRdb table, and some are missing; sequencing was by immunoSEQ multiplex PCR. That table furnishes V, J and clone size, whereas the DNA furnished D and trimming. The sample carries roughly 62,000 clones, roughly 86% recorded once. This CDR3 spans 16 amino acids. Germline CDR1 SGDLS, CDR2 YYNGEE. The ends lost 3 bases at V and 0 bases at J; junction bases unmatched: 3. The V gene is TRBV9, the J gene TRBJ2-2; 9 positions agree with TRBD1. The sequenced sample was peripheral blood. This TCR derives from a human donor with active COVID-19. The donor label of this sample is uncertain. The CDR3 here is CASSAGTGPNTGELFF. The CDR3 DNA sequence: TGTGCCAGCAGCGCCGGGACAGGGCCGAACACCGGGGAGCTGTTTTTT.